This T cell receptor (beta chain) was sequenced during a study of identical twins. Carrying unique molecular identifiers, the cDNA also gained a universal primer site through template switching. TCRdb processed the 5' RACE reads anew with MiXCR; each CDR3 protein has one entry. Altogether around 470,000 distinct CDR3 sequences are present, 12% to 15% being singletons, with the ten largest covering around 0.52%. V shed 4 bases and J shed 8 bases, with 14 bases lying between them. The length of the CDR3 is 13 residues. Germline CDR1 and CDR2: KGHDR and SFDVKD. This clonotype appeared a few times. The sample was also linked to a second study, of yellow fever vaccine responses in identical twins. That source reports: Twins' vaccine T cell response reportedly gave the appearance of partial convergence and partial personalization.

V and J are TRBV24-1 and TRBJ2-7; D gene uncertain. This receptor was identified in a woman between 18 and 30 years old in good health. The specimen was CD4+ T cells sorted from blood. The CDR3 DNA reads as TGTGCCACCAGTGACCAGACTCTATCCCAGCAGTACTTC. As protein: CATSDQTLSQQYF.